This passage covers 18 T cell receptor beta chains from one sample sequenced in a study of T cell responses to AZD1222 COVID-19 vaccine. The protocol was immunoSEQ multiplex PCR, while the TCRdb copy is restricted to in-frame clones and leaves out a portion. The sample lists about 97,000 clones; 85% to 90% were seen once. The material sequenced was peripheral blood, taken on day 0 of AZD1222 vaccination. The receptors come from an adult in good health.

V usage is TRBV3-1 (or the pseudogene TRBV3-2) and J usage is TRBJ2-7, with a possible D match to TRBD2 (5 bases). The CDR3 sequence is 14 residues long. CDR1 is LGHDT and CDR2 is YNNKEL in the germline V gene (reference sequence). Between the trimmed V and J ends, which lost 0 bases and 12 bases, there was a span of 18 bases. The CDR3 protein is CASSQEAAPRGRYF. CDR3 DNA: TGTGCCAGCAGCCAAGAGGCCGCACCCCGAGGGAGGTACTTC.

CDR3 bases: TGTGCCTGGAGTCTCACCGGGACTAGAGGGACCCAGTACTTC. Its translation is CAWSLTGTRGTQYF. The V and J genes are TRBV30 and TRBJ2-5; TRBD2 matches at 8 bases. Per germline, CDR1 GTSNPN and CDR2 SVGIG (reference sequence). V lost 2 bases to trimming and J lost 7 bases; unmatched junction nucleotides: 9. This CDR3 contains 14 residues. Full variable domain (rest looked up from reference TRBV30 and TRBJ2-5): SQTIHQWPATLVQPVGSPLSLECTVEGTSNPNLYWYRQAAGRGLQLLFYSVGIGQISSEVPQNLSASRPQDRQFILSSKKLLLSDSGFYLCAWSLTGTRGTQYFGPGTRLLVL.

The chain recombines TRBV6-4 with TRBJ2-3; 7 positions match TRBD2. The CDR3 is made up of 14 amino acids. Germline values: CDR1 MRHNA, CDR2 SNTAGT. V shed 5 bases, J shed 8 bases, and the junction held 10 bases outside the gene matches. The CDR3 is CASSSGTVGGTQYF. CDR3 bases: TGTGCCAGCAGTAGCGGGACCGTGGGCGGTACGCAGTATTTT.

The genes are TRBV15 and TRBJ1-1; D is uncertain. The CDR3 length is 13 residues. The germline gives CDR1 LNHNV, CDR2 YYDKDF (reference sequence). V gave up 3 bases and J gave up 1 base, with 6 bases separating them. Here the CDR3 reads CATSRDTNTEAFF. The CDR3 DNA reads as TGTGCCACCAGCAGGGATACGAACACTGAAGCTTTCTTT.

CDR3 bases: TGTGCCAGCTCACCGCTAGCTTATGGCTACACCTTC. Translation gives CASSPLAYGYTF. The gene calls are TRBV18 and TRBJ1-2; no clear D gene. This CDR3 region has 12 residues. V was trimmed by 3 bases and J by 5 bases, leaving 7 bases between them. The germline V gene has CDR1 KGHSH and CDR2 LQKENI.

The chain carries TRBV21-1 and TRBJ1-2. TRBV21-1 is a pseudogene locus. This CDR3 contains 14 residues. The CDR3 spells CASSKVRGPYGYTF. The CDR3 nucleotides read TGTGCCAGCAGCAAAGTAAGGGGACCCTATGGCTACACCTTC.

This clone was counted between two and nine times. The V and J genes are TRBV9 and TRBJ2-3; the D is unclear. Trimming took off 0 bases at V and 6 bases at J, with 14 bases between the two ends. The CDR3 is made up of 15 amino acids. Germline values: CDR1 SGDLS, CDR2 YYNGEE. The CDR3 is CASSVAGRQGDTQYF. In nucleotides, the CDR3 is TGTGCCAGCAGCGTAGCTGGGCGACAAGGGGATACGCAGTATTTT. Complete variable domain (other parts from reference TRBV9 and TRBJ2-3): DSGVTQTPKHLITATGQRVTLRCSPRSGDLSVYWYQQSLDQGLQFLIQYYNGEERAKGNILERFSAQQFPDLHSELNLSSLELGDSALYFCASSVAGRQGDTQYFGPGTRLTVL.

This chain joins TRBV24-1 and TRBJ2-1, with 11 bases lining up with TRBD1. V lost 5 bases to trimming and J lost 6 bases; unmatched junction nucleotides: 8. The CDR3 sequence is 16 residues long. Per the germline V gene, CDR1 is KGHDR and CDR2 is SFDVKD. The CDR3 protein is CATSGVTGTGGNEQFF. The CDR3 DNA reads as TGTGCCACCAGTGGAGTCACCGGGACAGGGGGCAATGAGCAGTTCTTC.

V is TRBV24-1 and J is TRBJ2-3; the match to TRBD2 covers 10 bases. J lost 4 bases, V lost 5 bases, and 5 bases had no gene match. This CDR3 is built from 15 residues. Germline CDR1 reads KGHDR; CDR2 reads SFDVKD. The CDR3 coding sequence is TGTGCCACCAGTGTGGCTAGCGGGGGCGCAGATACGCAGTATTTT. Translating it yields CATSVASGGADTQYF.

The gene calls are TRBV10-3 and TRBJ2-1, with TRBD2 matching over 8 bases. The CDR3 totals 18 residues. Germline values: CDR1 ENHRY, CDR2 SYGVKD. J lost 0 bases, V lost 4 bases, and 11 bases had no gene match. The CDR3 sequence: CAISGKAGAPSSYNEQFF. DNA for the CDR3: TGTGCCATCAGTGGAAAAGCGGGGGCCCCCAGCTCCTACAATGAGCAGTTCTTC.

This sequence joins TRBV28 and TRBJ1-2; a possible D gene is TRBD1 (5 bases). V lost 2 bases to trimming and J lost 8 bases, with 9 bases between them. CDR1 MDHEN and CDR2 SYDVKM come from the germline V gene. The CDR3 contains 12 residues. CDR3 bases: TGTGCCAGCAGTTTACTTAGGGGAGGCTACACCTTC. Residues: CASSLLRGGYTF.

This clone has more than one count but fewer than ten. CDR3 sequence: CASSLAGIAEQYF. The CDR3 region has the DNA TGTGCCAGCAGCTTAGCGGGAATAGCCGAGCAGTACTTC. The chain employs TRBV14 and TRBJ2-7, with 8 bases that match TRBD2. V trimming: 5 bases; J trimming: 6 bases; junction bases outside the gene matches: 6. This CDR3 is 13 amino acids long. Germline V gene lookup returns CDR1 SGHDN and CDR2 FVKESK. The whole variable domain, remainder taken from reference TRBV14 and TRBJ2-7, is EAGVTQFPSHSVIEKGQTVTLRCDPISGHDNLYWYRRVMGKEIKFLLHFVKESKQDESGMPNNRFLAERTGGTYSTLKVQPAELEDSGVYFCASSLAGIAEQYFGPGTRLTVT.

V is TRBV19 and J is TRBJ1-5; 11 bases fit TRBD1. The CDR3 consists of 15 residues. CDR1 and CDR2 (germline): LNHDA, SQIVND (reference sequence). V dropped 7 bases and J dropped 5; count of bases not matched to a gene: 7. CDR3 bases: TGTGCCAGTACTCCCCGGACAGGGGGCTATCAGCCCCAGCATTTT. Residues: CASTPRTGGYQPQHF.

The chain links TRBV4-1 to TRBJ1-5, with D maybe TRBD1 (5 bases). With 1 base removed from V and 4 bases from J, the gap between germline ends came to 17 bases. This CDR3 region has 17 residues. Germline lookup yields CDR1 MGHRA and CDR2 YSYEKL. CDR3 DNA: TGCGCCAGCAGCCAAGCCGGGGGGGTCCCTGGTAATCAGCCCCAGCATTTT. This codes for CASSQAGGVPGNQPQHF.

In DNA form, the CDR3 reads TGTGCCAGCAGCTTATGGTCTGCAGACAGGGGTTCATTTGAAAAACTGTTTTTT. Its translation is CASSLWSADRGSFEKLFF. The rearrangement uses TRBV7-2 and TRBJ1-4; TRBD1 agrees at 8 bases. The CDR3 is made up of 18 amino acids. Germline-derived CDR1 and CDR2 are SGHTA and FQGNSA. The V and J ends lost 2 bases and 7 bases, in that order; junction bases with no gene match: 15.

The gene calls are TRBV5-4 and TRBJ2-3, with TRBD2 matching over 8 bases. Germline V gene lookup returns CDR1 SGHNT and CDR2 YYREEE (reference sequence). CDR3 length equals 15 residues. Trimming took 4 bases from V and 4 from J; bases not matched to a gene: 8. The CDR3 protein is CASSPGGGPADTQYF. DNA for the CDR3: TGTGCCAGCAGCCCCGGGGGGGGCCCTGCAGATACGCAGTATTTT.

The rearrangement uses TRBV5-1 and TRBJ1-1, with no clear D. The germline V gene encodes CDR1 SGHRS and CDR2 YFSETQ. The CDR3 has 12 residues. V lost 0 bases and J 6 bases, leaving 6 bases between the germline ends. The CDR3 coding sequence is TGCGCCAGCAGCTTGGAGGGCCCTGAAGCTTTCTTT. This codes for CASSLEGPEAFF.

The V and J genes are TRBV19 and TRBJ1-1, with 7 bases matching TRBD1. After removal of 4 bases from V and 3 bases from J, the junction contained 11 bases not matched to a gene. Germline values: CDR1 LNHDA, CDR2 SQIVND (reference sequence). This CDR3 has 16 residues. CDR3 sequence (DNA): TGTGCCAGTAGTAGTATACAGGGGCGAATATACACTGAAGCTTTCTTT. The encoded protein is CASSSIQGRIYTEAFF.